This TCR beta chain came from a study of CD8 T cells in Susac syndrome. The V and J ends lost 3 bases and 6 bases respectively, with 15 bases between them. This CDR3 comprises 15 residues. Per the germline V gene, CDR1 is SNHLY and CDR2 is FYNNEI. With random hexamers, roughly 0.45 to 1 ug RNA was reverse transcribed. TCRdb passed the immunoSEQ multiplex PCR reads through MiXCR, listing each CDR3 protein once. This table holds approximately 90,000 distinct CDR3 sequences, approximately 95% found once. J is TRBJ2-1 and V is TRBV2; D remains unclear. The source of this sequence is a human donor in good health. Sequencing was carried out using CD8+ T cells from PBMCs. The CDR3 region has the DNA TGTGCCAGCAGTGACGCGGCGTACCCTGGCAATGAGCAGTTCTTC. Translating it yields CASSDAAYPGNEQFF.